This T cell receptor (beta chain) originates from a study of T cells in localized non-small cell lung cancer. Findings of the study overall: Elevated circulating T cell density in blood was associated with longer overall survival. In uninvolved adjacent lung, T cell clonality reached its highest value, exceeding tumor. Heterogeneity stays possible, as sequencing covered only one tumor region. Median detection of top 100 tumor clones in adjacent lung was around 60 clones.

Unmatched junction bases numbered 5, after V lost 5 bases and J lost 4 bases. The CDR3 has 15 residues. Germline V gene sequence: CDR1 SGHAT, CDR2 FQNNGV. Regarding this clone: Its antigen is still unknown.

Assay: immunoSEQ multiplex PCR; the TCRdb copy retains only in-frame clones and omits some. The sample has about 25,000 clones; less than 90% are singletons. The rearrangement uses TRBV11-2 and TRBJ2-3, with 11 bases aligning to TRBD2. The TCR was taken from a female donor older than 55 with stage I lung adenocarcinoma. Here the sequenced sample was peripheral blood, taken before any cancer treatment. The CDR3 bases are TGTGCCAGCAGCAGTAGCGGGGGGGCAGCAGATACGCAGTATTTT. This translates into CASSSSGGAADTQYF.